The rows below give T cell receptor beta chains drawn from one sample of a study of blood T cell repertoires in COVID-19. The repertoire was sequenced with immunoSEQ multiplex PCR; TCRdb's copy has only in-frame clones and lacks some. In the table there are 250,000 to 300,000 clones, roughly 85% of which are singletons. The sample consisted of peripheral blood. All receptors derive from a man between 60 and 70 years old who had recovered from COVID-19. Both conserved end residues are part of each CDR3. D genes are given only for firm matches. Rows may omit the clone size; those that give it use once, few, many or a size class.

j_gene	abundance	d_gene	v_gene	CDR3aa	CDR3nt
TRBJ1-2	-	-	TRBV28	CASSLSGIPSYGYTF	TGTGCCAGCAGTTTATCAGGGATCCCGTCCTATGGCTACACCTTC
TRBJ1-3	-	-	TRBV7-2	CASSSAGTRTAIGNTIYF	TGTGCCAGCAGCTCGGCCGGCACGAGGACAGCCATTGGAAACACCATATATTTT
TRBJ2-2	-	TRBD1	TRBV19	CASKVQGTNTGELFF	TGTGCCAGTAAGGTACAGGGGACGAACACCGGGGAGCTGTTTTTT
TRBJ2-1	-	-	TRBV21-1	CASSPGTGEGGEQFF	TGTGCCAGCAGCCCCGGGACAGGGGAGGGTGGGGAGCAGTTCTTC
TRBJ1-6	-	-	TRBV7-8	CASSWTVAGNSPLHF	TGTGCCAGCAGTTGGACGGTAGCGGGGAATTCACCCCTCCACTTT
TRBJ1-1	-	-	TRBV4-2	CASSQERGSSQKAFF	TGTGCCAGCAGCCAAGAAAGGGGTTCTTCTCAGAAAGCTTTCTTT
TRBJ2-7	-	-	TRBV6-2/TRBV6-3	CASSYSGGSYEQYF	TGTGCCAGCAGTTACTCCGGGGGCTCCTACGAGCAGTACTTC
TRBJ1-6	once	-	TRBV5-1	CASSLAGRGNSPLHF	TGCGCCAGCAGCTTGGCCGGAAGGGGTAATTCACCCCTCCACTTT
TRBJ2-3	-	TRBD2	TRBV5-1	CASSFSSGSTDTQYF	TGCGCCAGCAGCTTCTCTAGCGGGAGCACAGATACGCAGTATTTT
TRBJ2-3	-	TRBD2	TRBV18	CASSRTSATDTQYF	TGTGCCAGCTCCCGAACTAGCGCCACAGATACGCAGTATTTT
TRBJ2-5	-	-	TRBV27	CASSLSSPRETQYF	TGTGCCAGCAGTTTATCATCCCCCCGAGAGACCCAGTACTTC
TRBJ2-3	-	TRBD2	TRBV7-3	CASTQAGVFRDTQYF	TGTGCCAGTACGCAAGCGGGGGTATTTCGGGATACGCAGTATTTT
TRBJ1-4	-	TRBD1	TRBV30	CAWSPVGTGFSLGKLFF	TGTGCCTGGAGCCCGGTGGGGACAGGGTTTTCCCTCGGAAAACTGTTTTTT
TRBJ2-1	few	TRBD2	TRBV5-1	CASSLRAGGSHEQFF	TGCGCCAGCAGCTTACGAGCGGGGGGCAGCCATGAGCAGTTCTTC
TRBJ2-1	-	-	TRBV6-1	CASSEKSSYNEQFF	TGTGCCAGCAGTGAAAAGAGCTCCTACAATGAGCAGTTCTTC
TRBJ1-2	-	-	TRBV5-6	CASSLAGYGGYTF	TGTGCCAGCAGCTTGGCGGGGTACGGTGGCTACACCTTC
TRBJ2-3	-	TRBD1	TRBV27	CASSSPRTGATDTQYF	TGTGCCAGCAGTTCGCCCCGGACAGGGGCCACAGATACGCAGTATTTT
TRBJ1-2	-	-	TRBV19	CASSMSPPNYGYTF	TGTGCCAGTAGTATGAGCCCACCTAACTATGGCTACACCTTC
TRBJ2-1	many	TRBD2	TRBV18	CASSPGGGVHEQFF	TGTGCCAGCTCACCGGGCGGGGGGGTGCATGAGCAGTTCTTC
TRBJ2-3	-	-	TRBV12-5	CASGLAIVADTQYF	TGTGCTAGTGGTTTGGCCATAGTCGCAGATACGCAGTATTTT
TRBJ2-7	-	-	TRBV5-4	CASSRDNYEQYF	TGTGCCAGCAGCCGGGACAACTACGAGCAGTACTTC
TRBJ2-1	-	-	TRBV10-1	CASGDSVYNEQFF	TGCGCCAGCGGCGACAGTGTCTACAATGAGCAGTTCTTC
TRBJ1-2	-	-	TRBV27	CASSLLGAGGYGYTF	TGTGCCAGCAGTTTACTAGGGGCAGGTGGCTATGGCTACACCTTC
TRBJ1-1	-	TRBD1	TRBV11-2	CASSLGTGNTEAFF	TGTGCCAGCAGCTTAGGGACAGGGAACACTGAAGCTTTCTTT
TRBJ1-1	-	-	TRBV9	CASRGNGKTEAFF	TGTGCCAGCAGGGGCAACGGAAAGACTGAAGCTTTCTTT
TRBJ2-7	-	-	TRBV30	CAWSYGLSYEQYF	TGTGCCTGGAGTTATGGACTAAGCTACGAGCAGTACTTC
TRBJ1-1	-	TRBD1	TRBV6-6	CASSYRTGKLGEAFF	TGTGCCAGCAGTTACCGGACAGGGAAATTGGGTGAAGCTTTCTTT
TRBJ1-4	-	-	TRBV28	CASSPLREKLFF	TGTGCCAGCAGTCCCCTCCGGGAAAAACTGTTTTTT
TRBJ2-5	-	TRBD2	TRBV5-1	CASSLWGGEETQYF	TGCGCCAGCAGCTTGTGGGGGGGAGAAGAGACCCAGTACTTC
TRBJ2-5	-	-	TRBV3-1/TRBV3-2	CASSPTRGTVDF	TGTGCCAGCAGCCCAACCCGGGGGACGGTTGACTTC
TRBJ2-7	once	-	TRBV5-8	CASSLFVAYEQYF	TGTGCCAGCAGCTTGTTCGTAGCCTACGAGCAGTACTTC
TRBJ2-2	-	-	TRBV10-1	CASKSGGATGELFF	TGCGCCAGCAAATCCGGGGGTGCCACCGGGGAGCTGTTTTTT
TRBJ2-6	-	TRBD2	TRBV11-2	CASSSPGSGGSGANVLTF	TGTGCCAGCAGCTCCCCGGGCTCGGGGGGCTCTGGGGCCAACGTCCTGACTTTC